The sequence of this T cell receptor beta chain was determined in a study of a mutant IDH1 vaccine in newly diagnosed glioma. About the research overall: Patients were pretreated with radiotherapy, temozolomide, or both, mostly both.

Points on this clone: Its antigen is not known.

Clones were read by immunoSEQ multiplex PCR, and TCRdb kept only the in-frame ones, dropping some. The sample consists of 38,000 or so clones, 80% of them appearing once. Trimming left V 6 bases short and J 4 bases short, with 16 bases between. Germline CDR1 and CDR2: MNHEY and SVGAGI. The CDR3 length is 15 residues. Sample time point: week 11, during vaccination. Each dose delivered 300 ug of mutant IDH1 20-mer peptide subcutaneously with imiquimod. This receptor was identified in a young woman with glioma. Some clones in this sample may be carry-over from other donors' samples. The material sequenced was peripheral blood mononuclear cells (PBMCs), taken from a glioma patient whose treatment included an IDH1 peptide vaccine. The chain links TRBV6-5 to TRBJ2-1; TRBD2 might be the D (6 bases). The CDR3 DNA reads as TGTGCCAGCAGACGGACCGGGACTGCATACAATGAGCAGTTCTTC. Its translation: CASRRTGTAYNEQFF.